Described below is a single T cell receptor (beta chain) sequence and its context. Every immunoSEQ plate was one replicate of a subset's evenly spread DNA. Data came from immunoSEQ multiplex PCR; TCRdb stores just in-frame clones and leaves some out. The sample lists fewer than 1 million clones, roughly 96% seen once, with over 0.2% in the top ten. This sample is drawn from a study of shared clonotypes between healthy human individuals. The naive CD8 fraction comprised CD45RO-negative cells positively selected for CCR7 and excluded terminally differentiated effector memory CD45RA+ cells. Trimming pared 6 bases from V and 4 bases from J, leaving 12 bases between. The CDR3 extends over 12 amino acids. CDR1 SQVTM and CDR2 ANQGSEA come from the germline V gene.

The chain has TRBV29-1 and TRBJ1-2; D is unclear. This TCR was sampled from a man aged 25-40 years in good health. Source material: naive CD8+ T cells sorted from blood. CDR3 sequence: CSVTVPGYGYTF. CDR3 sequence (DNA): TGCAGCGTCACCGTCCCGGGCTATGGCTACACCTTC.